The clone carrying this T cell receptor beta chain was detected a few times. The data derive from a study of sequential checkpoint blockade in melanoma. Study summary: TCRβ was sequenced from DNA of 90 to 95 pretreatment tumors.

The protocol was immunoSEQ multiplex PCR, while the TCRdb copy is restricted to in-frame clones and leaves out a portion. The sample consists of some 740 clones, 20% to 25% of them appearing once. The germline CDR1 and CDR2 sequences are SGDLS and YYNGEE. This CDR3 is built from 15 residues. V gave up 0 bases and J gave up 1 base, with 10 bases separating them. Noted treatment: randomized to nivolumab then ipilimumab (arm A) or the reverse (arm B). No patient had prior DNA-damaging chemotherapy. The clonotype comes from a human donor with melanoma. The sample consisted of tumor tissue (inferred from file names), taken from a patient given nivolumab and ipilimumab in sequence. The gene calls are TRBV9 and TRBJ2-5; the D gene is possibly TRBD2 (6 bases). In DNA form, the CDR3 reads TGTGCCAGCAGCGTAGGTCTAGCGCGCCAAGAGACCCAGTACTTC. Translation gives CASSVGLARQETQYF.